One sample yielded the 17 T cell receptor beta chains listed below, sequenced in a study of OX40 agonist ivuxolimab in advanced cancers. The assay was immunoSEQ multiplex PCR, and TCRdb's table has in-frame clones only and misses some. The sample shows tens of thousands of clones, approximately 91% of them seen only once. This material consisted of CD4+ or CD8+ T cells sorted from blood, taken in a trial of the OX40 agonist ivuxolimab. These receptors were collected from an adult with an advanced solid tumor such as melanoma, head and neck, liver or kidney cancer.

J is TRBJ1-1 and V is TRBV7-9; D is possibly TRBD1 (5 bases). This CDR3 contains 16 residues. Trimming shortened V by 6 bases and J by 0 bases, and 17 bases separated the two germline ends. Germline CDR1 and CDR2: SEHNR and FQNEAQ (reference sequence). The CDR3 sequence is CASRGRLLKMNTEAFF. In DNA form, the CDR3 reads TGTGCCAGCAGGGGACGCCTCCTTAAAATGAACACTGAAGCTTTCTTT.

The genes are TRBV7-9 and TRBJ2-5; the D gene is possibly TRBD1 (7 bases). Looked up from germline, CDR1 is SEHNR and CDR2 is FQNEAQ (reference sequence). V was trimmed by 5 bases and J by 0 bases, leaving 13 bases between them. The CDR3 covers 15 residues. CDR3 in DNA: TGTGCCAGCAGCGTAACAGGGGACTACCAAGAGACCCAGTACTTC. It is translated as CASSVTGDYQETQYF.

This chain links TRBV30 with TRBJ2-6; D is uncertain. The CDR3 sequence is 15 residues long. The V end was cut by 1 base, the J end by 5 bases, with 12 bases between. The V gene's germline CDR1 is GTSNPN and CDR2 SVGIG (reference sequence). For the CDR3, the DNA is TGTGCCTGGAGTGACCCTAGGTACTGGGCCAACGTCCTGACTTTC. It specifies CAWSDPRYWANVLTF. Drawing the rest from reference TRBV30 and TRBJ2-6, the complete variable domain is SQTIHQWPATLVQPVGSPLSLECTVEGTSNPNLYWYRQAAGRGLQLLFYSVGIGQISSEVPQNLSASRPQDRQFILSSKKLLLSDSGFYLCAWSDPRYWANVLTFGAGSRLTVL.

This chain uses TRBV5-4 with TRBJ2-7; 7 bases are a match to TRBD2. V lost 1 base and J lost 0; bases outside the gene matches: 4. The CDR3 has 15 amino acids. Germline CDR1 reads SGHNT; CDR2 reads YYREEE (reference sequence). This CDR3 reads CASSLRGGSSYEQYF. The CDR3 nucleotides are TGTGCCAGCAGCTTGCGGGGCGGGAGCTCCTACGAGCAGTACTTC. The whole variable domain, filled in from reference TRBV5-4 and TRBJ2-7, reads ETGVTQSPTHLIKTRGQQVTLRCSSQSGHNTVSWYQQALGQGPQFIFQYYREEENGRGNFPPRFSGLQFPNYSSELNVNALELDDSALYLCASSLRGGSSYEQYFGPGTRLTVT.

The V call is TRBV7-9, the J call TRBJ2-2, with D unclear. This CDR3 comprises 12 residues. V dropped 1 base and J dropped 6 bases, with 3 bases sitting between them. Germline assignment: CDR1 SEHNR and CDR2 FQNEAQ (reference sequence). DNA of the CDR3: TGTGCCAGCAGCTTAGGGGCCGGGGAGCTGTTTTTT. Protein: CASSLGAGELFF.

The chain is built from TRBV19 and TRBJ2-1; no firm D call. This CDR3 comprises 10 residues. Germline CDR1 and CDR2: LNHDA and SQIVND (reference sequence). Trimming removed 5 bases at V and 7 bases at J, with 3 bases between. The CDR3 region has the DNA TGTGCCAGTAGTTCTAATGAGCAGTTCTTC. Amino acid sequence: CASSSNEQFF.

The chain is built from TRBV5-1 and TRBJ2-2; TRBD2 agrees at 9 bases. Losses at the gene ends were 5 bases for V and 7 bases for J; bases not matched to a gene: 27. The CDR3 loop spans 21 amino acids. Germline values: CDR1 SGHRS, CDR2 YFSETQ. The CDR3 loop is CASSTNLVAGALVKQFGELFF. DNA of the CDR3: TGCGCCAGCAGTACAAACCTTGTAGCGGGAGCTTTGGTTAAGCAGTTCGGGGAGCTGTTTTTT.

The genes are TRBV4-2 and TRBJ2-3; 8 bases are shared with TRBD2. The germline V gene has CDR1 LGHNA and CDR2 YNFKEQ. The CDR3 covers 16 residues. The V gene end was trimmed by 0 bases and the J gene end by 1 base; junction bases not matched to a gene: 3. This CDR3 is CASSQEEAGGTDTQYF. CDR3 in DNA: TGTGCCAGCAGCCAAGAGGAAGCGGGAGGCACAGATACGCAGTATTTT.

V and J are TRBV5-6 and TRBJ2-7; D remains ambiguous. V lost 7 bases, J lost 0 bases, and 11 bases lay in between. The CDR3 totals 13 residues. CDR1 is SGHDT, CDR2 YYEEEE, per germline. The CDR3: CASESLDSYEQYF. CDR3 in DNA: TGTGCCAGCGAGTCCCTTGACTCCTACGAGCAGTACTTC.

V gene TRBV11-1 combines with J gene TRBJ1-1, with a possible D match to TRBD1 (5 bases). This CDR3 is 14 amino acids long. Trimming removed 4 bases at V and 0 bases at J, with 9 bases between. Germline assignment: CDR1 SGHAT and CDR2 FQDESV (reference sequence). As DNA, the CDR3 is TGTGCCAGCAGCTGGGGACTTTTGAACACTGAAGCTTTCTTT. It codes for CASSWGLLNTEAFF.

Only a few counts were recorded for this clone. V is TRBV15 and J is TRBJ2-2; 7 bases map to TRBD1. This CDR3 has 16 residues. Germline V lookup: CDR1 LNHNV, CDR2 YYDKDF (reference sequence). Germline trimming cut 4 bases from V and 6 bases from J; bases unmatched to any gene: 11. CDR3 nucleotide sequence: TGTGCCACCAGCATGGGGGAACAGGGGAAGGCCGGGGAGCTGTTTTTT. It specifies CATSMGEQGKAGELFF.

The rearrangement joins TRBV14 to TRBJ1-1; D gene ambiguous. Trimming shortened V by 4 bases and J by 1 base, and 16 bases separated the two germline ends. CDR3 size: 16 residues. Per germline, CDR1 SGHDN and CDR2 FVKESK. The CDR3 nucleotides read TGTGCCAGCAGCCGTTCTGCCCTGCGGAAGAACACTGAAGCTTTCTTT. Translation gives CASSRSALRKNTEAFF.

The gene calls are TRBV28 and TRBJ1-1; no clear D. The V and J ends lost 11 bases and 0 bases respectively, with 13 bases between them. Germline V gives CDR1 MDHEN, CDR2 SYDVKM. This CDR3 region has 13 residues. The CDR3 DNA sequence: TGTGCCGCCCTGCCAAGCATGAACACTGAAGCTTTCTTT. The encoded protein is CAALPSMNTEAFF.

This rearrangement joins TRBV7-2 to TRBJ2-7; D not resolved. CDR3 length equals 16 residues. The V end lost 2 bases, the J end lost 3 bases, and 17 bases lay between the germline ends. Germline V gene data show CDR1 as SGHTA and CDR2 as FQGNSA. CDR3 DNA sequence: TGTGCCAGCAGCTTAAGCCGGTTAGGTGGGTTCTACGAGCAGTACTTC. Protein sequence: CASSLSRLGGFYEQYF.

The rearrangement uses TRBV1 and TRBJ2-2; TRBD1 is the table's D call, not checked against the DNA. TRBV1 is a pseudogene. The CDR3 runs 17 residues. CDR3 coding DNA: TGCACCAGCAGCCTGAGCCAGCGGACAGGGGCCACCGGGGAGCTGTTTTTT. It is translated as CTSSLSQRTGATGELFF.

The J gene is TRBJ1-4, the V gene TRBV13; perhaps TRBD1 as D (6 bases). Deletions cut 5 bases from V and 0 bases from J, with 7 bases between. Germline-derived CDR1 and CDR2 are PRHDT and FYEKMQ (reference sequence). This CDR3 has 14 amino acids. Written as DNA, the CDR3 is TGTGCCAGCAGCGAGGGGGCAACTAATGAAAAACTGTTTTTT. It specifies CASSEGATNEKLFF.

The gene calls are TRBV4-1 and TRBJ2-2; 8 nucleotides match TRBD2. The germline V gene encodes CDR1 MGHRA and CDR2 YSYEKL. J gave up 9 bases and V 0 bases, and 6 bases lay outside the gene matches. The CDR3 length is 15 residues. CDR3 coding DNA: TGCGCCAGCAGCCAAGATGTCCGGGAGGGACGGGAGCTGTTTTTT. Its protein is CASSQDVREGRELFF.